This is a list of T cell receptor beta chains from one sample in a study of shared clonotypes between healthy human individuals. The repertoire was sequenced with immunoSEQ multiplex PCR; TCRdb's copy has only in-frame clones and lacks some. Of about 2.1 million clones detected, roughly 93% appear once; the ten largest clones hold under 2%. Source material: naive CD8+ T cells from PBMCs. Receptors originate from a man younger than 35 in good health. Some clones in this sample may be carry-over from other donors' samples. Each CDR3 is given with its conserved first and last residue. A D gene is named only where the DNA matches it firmly. Size tells how often a clone was seen (once, few, many) or the class of an expanded clone, and some rows leave it out.

d_call,j_call,clone_size,v_call,cdr3_nt,cdr3_aa
.,TRBJ2-1,.,TRBV4-3,TGCGCCAGCAGCCAAGGCTTTTGGGGGTCGATCAATGAGCAGTTCTTC,CASSQGFWGSINEQFF
TRBD1,TRBJ1-2,once,TRBV5-6,TGTGCCAGCAGCCCAGGGGGATTCTATGGCTACACCTTC,CASSPGGFYGYTF
TRBD1,TRBJ1-5,.,TRBV27,TGTGCCAGCAGCGCAGGGACAGGTAGCAATCAGCCCCAGCATTTT,CASSAGTGSNQPQHF
TRBD1,TRBJ1-2,once,TRBV9,TGTGCCAGCAGCCCAGGGACAGCATATGGCTACACCTTC,CASSPGTAYGYTF
.,TRBJ2-3,.,TRBV29-1,TGCAGCGTTGATGGACACCCCGGGCCCTCAGATACGCAGTATTTT,CSVDGHPGPSDTQYF
TRBD1,TRBJ1-2,.,TRBV7-8,TGTGCCAGCAGCTCCGGGACAGGGGAACTCCATGGCTACACCTTC,CASSSGTGELHGYTF
.,TRBJ2-7,.,TRBV15,TGTGCCACCAGCACCCGAATATCCTACGAGCAGTACTTC,CATSTRISYEQYF
TRBD1,TRBJ2-2,.,TRBV5-1,TGCGCCAGCAGCCGGATGATGATTGACAGGGGTGGTATTCCCGGGGAGCTGTTTTTT,CASSRMMIDRGGIPGELFF
TRBD1,TRBJ1-5,.,TRBV9,TGTGCCAGCAGGGGGACAGGGGCATGGAATCAGCCCCAGCATTTT,CASRGTGAWNQPQHF
.,TRBJ2-2,once,TRBV9,TGTGCCAGCAGCGTATCTTCCGACACCGGGGAGCTGTTTTTT,CASSVSSDTGELFF
.,TRBJ1-2,.,TRBV29-1,TGCAGCGTTAGGGTCTTCTATGGCTACACCTTC,CSVRVFYGYTF
TRBD2,TRBJ2-3,once,TRBV7-6,TGTGCCAGCAGCAGCCTAGCGGCTAGCACAGATACGCAGTATTTT,CASSSLAASTDTQYF
.,TRBJ2-2,.,TRBV10-3,TGTGCCATCAGTGTTTCGGCCGAGTTGGGGAACACCGGGGAGCTGTTTTTT,CAISVSAELGNTGELFF
TRBD2,TRBJ2-1,.,TRBV5-6,TGTGCCAGCAGCTTGCGCCGGGGACTAGCGAGATACAATGAGCAGTTCTTC,CASSLRRGLARYNEQFF
.,TRBJ1-4,.,TRBV2,TGTGCCAGCACCTCTGGCAGGGCGAGTAATGAAAAACTGTTTTTT,CASTSGRASNEKLFF
.,TRBJ2-5,.,TRBV6-5,TGTGCCAGCAGTTCCACGTTTCGGGCCCAAGAGACCCAGTACTTC,CASSSTFRAQETQYF
.,TRBJ1-5,.,TRBV28,TGTGCCAGCAGCGGAACAGTCAACAATCAGCCCCAGCATTTT,CASSGTVNNQPQHF
.,TRBJ1-5,.,TRBV28,TGTGCCAGCAGTTTGGCCCCATATCAGCCCCAGCATTTT,CASSLAPYQPQHF
.,TRBJ1-2,.,TRBV5-8,TGTGCCAGCAGCTGGGGGTCCGGGCCTGGCTATGGCTACACCTTC,CASSWGSGPGYGYTF
TRBD1,TRBJ2-1,.,TRBV6-6,TGTGCCAGCAGTTACGACAGGGTTGGGAATGAGCAGTTCTTC,CASSYDRVGNEQFF
TRBD1,TRBJ1-6,.,TRBV4-3,TGCGCCAGCAGCCCCCTTCTGACCGGACAGGGTATAAATTCACCCCTCCACTTT,CASSPLLTGQGINSPLHF
.,TRBJ2-1,.,TRBV11-1,TGTGCCAGCAGCTTAGTGAACAATGAGCAGTTCTTC,CASSLVNNEQFF
TRBD1,TRBJ2-3,.,TRBV9,TGTGCCAGCAGCGCGACAGGGGCGGTTCTCACAGATACGCAGTATTTT,CASSATGAVLTDTQYF
TRBD1,TRBJ2-7,.,TRBV19,TGTGCCAGTAGTACCGACAGGGATCACTACGAGCAGTACTTC,CASSTDRDHYEQYF
TRBD2,TRBJ2-1,.,TRBV6-5,TGTGCCAGCAGTTACGTGGCTAGCGGGATAAATGAGCAGTTCTTC,CASSYVASGINEQFF
.,TRBJ2-1,.,TRBV6-5,TGTGCCAGCGGCGCCCCCAGGAATGAGCAGTTCTTC,CASGAPRNEQFF
.,TRBJ1-5,.,TRBV28,TGTGCCGGACGGGGCACTTATAGCAATCAGCCCCAGCATTTT,CAGRGTYSNQPQHF
TRBD2,TRBJ2-2,.,TRBV7-9,TGTGCCAGCAGCCCGCGGGAGAAGTTCGGGGAGCTGTTTTTT,CASSPREKFGELFF
.,TRBJ2-3,.,TRBV9,TGTGCCAGCAGCACAGGAAGGGAAACCGCGTCCCATACGCAGTATTTT,CASSTGRETASHTQYF
.,TRBJ2-1,.,TRBV4-1,TGCGCCAGCAGCCAAGATTGGCTCCCGAAGGACTACAATGAGCAGTTCTTC,CASSQDWLPKDYNEQFF
.,TRBJ2-5,once,TRBV6-6,TGTGCCAGCAGTTACGAAGTAAGCGAAGAGACCCAGTACTTC,CASSYEVSEETQYF
.,TRBJ2-7,.,TRBV21-1,TGTGCCAGCAGCCCTCAGCAAAGAAGGGCAGAACCTACCTACGAGCAGTACTTC,CASSPQQRRAEPTYEQYF
.,TRBJ2-1,.,TRBV30,TGTGCCTGGAGTCTGGGGCACTACAATGAGCAGTTCTTC,CAWSLGHYNEQFF
.,TRBJ1-1,.,TRBV19,TGTGCCAGTAGTATATTCCGGGGCGAGGTGAACACTGAAGCTTTCTTT,CASSIFRGEVNTEAFF
.,TRBJ2-5,.,TRBV29-1,TGCAGCGTTGATAGGCCAGACCAAGAGACCCAGTACTTC,CSVDRPDQETQYF
.,TRBJ1-5,.,TRBV5-6,TGTGCCAGCAGCTCGCGAGTGGCGGTCAATCAGCCCCAGCATTTT,CASSSRVAVNQPQHF
TRBD1,TRBJ2-1,.,TRBV27,TGTGCCAGCAGGTTACACAGGGGGCTAATGGGTGAGCAGTTCTTC,CASRLHRGLMGEQFF
.,TRBJ2-7,.,TRBV18,TGTGCCAGCTCACCACCCCATGTTCGAGGAGTGATCTACGAGCAGTACTTC,CASSPPHVRGVIYEQYF
.,TRBJ2-1,.,TRBV7-6,TGTGCCAGCAGCTTAACAATCTGGGGCAATGAGCAGTTCTTC,CASSLTIWGNEQFF